What follows are 26 T cell receptor beta chains derived from one specimen sequenced in a study of cytomegalovirus exposure and HLA in healthy donors. Researchers ran the PCR with 60 Vbeta and 13 Jbeta primers. The data were produced by immunoSEQ multiplex PCR, yet TCRdb's version contains in-frame clones alone and is incomplete. Found here are 200,000 or so clones, approximately 70% of them singletons; the top ten hold 2.5% to 3%. The source material was PBMCs. The receptors were gathered from a man aged 35 to 55 in good health and CMV-seropositive.

Worth noting for this clone: At the DNA level, this CDR3 is encoded by other sequences in the same sample as well. V usage is TRBV5-1 and J usage is TRBJ1-2; D perhaps matches TRBD1 (6 bases). This CDR3 has 14 amino acids. Deletions cut 4 bases from V and 5 bases from J, with 15 bases between. The V gene's germline CDR1 is SGHRS and CDR2 YFSETQ. The DNA for the CDR3 is TGCGCCAGCAGCCCGAGAGGGGGAGGGTATGGCTACACCTTC. Protein: CASSPRGGGYGYTF.

This clone has more than one count but fewer than ten. The rearrangement links TRBV29-1 to TRBJ1-2; 10 bases map to TRBD1. The J segment lost 8 bases and the V segment lost 6 bases, leaving 9 bases of the junction unmatched. Germline lookup yields CDR1 SQVTM and CDR2 ANQGSEA. The CDR3 contains 13 residues. The CDR3 reads CSVRQGAREGYTF. The DNA of the CDR3 is TGCAGCGTCCGACAGGGGGCACGGGAGGGCTACACCTTC.

The V gene is TRBV11-2, the J gene TRBJ1-2, with D unresolved. The V gene lost 4 bases and the J gene lost 5 bases, with 5 bases spanning the gap. Germline CDR1 SGHAT, CDR2 FQNNGV. This CDR3 region has 11 residues. The CDR3 DNA reads TGTGCCAGCAGCTCTCTATATGGCTACACCTTC. Its protein is CASSSLYGYTF.

CDR3 sequence (DNA): TGTGCCAGCAGTGAATCTAGGGGTGGGCAGCCCCAGCATTTT. This translates into CASSESRGGQPQHF. V and J are TRBV2 and TRBJ1-5; weak D call: TRBD1 (5 bases). The V gene's germline CDR1 is SNHLY and CDR2 FYNNEI. CDR3 length: 14 residues. The V gene lost 2 bases and the J gene lost 7 bases, with 12 bases spanning the gap.

Remarks on this clone: Mismatch with germline at one junction end may stem from a read error. The V and J genes are TRBV19 and TRBJ1-4; no definite D call. The germline CDR1 and CDR2 sequences are LNHDA and SQIVND (reference sequence). The CDR3 covers 15 residues. The CDR3 loop reads CASSIPLGRFEELFF. The CDR3 DNA sequence: TGTGCCAGTAGTATACCCCTCGGGAGGTTTGAAGAACTGTTTTTT. The full variable domain, in which reference TRBV19 and TRBJ1-4 provide the parts outside the CDR3, is DGGITQSPKYLFRKEGQNVTLSCEQNLNHDAMYWYRQDPGQGLRLIYYSQIVNDFQKGDIAEGYSVSREKKESFPLTVTSAQKNPTAFYLCASSIPLGRFEELFFGSGTQLSVL.

The chain carries TRBV4-1 and TRBJ2-3, with 16 nucleotides matching TRBD2. The germline CDR1 and CDR2 sequences are MGHRA and YSYEKL. The CDR3 spans 19 residues. The V gene end was trimmed by 4 bases and the J gene end by 1 base; junction bases not matched to a gene: 8. CDR3: CASSPKGLAGGPGTDTQYF. CDR3 nucleotide sequence: TGCGCCAGCAGCCCCAAGGGACTAGCGGGGGGGCCAGGCACAGATACGCAGTATTTT.

The V gene is TRBV6-1, the J gene TRBJ1-2; D may be TRBD1 (5 bases). V was pared by 8 bases and J by 8 bases, with 15 bases between. CDR1 is MNHNS, CDR2 SASEGT, per germline. This CDR3 has 12 amino acids. CDR3 coding DNA: TGTGCCAGCGGTGGACACCCGCGAGGCTACACCTTC. Encoded protein: CASGGHPRGYTF.

The chain carries TRBV10-3 and TRBJ2-7, with TRBD2 matching over 7 bases. The CDR3 is made up of 14 amino acids. Trimming removed 6 bases from V and 6 bases from J; junction bases left unmatched: 11. From germline, CDR1 is ENHRY and CDR2 SYGVKD. Written as DNA, the CDR3 is TGTGCCATCAGCGAACCCGGGAGGAAAGGCGAGCAGTACTTC. Translation gives CAISEPGRKGEQYF.

This clone was observed a few times. The V call is TRBV18, the J call TRBJ1-3, with 7 bases identical to TRBD1. Germline V gene lookup returns CDR1 KGHSH and CDR2 LQKENI. V lost 3 bases to trimming and J lost 0 bases; unmatched junction nucleotides: 14. The CDR3 consists of 19 residues. The chain's CDR3 is CASSPTPGTEPYSGNTIYF. The CDR3 nucleotides are TGTGCCAGCTCACCGACCCCCGGGACAGAGCCTTACTCTGGAAACACCATATATTTT.

This chain links TRBV19 with TRBJ2-3, with 8 positions matching TRBD2. The CDR3 consists of 14 residues. The germline V gene has CDR1 LNHDA and CDR2 SQIVND (reference sequence). Germline trimming cut 6 bases from V and 4 bases from J; bases unmatched to any gene: 6. CDR3 region: CASSGGDYPDTQYF. The CDR3 region has the DNA TGTGCCAGTAGCGGGGGGGACTACCCAGATACGCAGTATTTT.

This clone was observed a handful of times. V and J are TRBV27 and TRBJ2-7, with 7 nucleotides matching TRBD1. Germline V CDR1 and CDR2: MNHEY, SMNVEV (reference sequence). The V gene end was trimmed by 1 base and the J gene end by 2 bases; junction bases not matched to a gene: 8. The length of the CDR3 is 16 residues. The DNA for the CDR3 is TGTGCCAGCAGTTTATTGACGGGACAGCGTCCCTACGAGCAGTACTTC. This translates into CASSLLTGQRPYEQYF.

This clone appeared a few times. This sequence joins TRBV5-1 and TRBJ1-2, with D tentatively TRBD1 (5 bases). This CDR3 has 16 residues. From germline, CDR1 is SGHRS and CDR2 YFSETQ. Trimming left V 0 bases short and J 4 bases short, with 16 bases between. The CDR3 coding sequence is TGCGCCAGCAGCTTGGCCGGCAGGGATCAGGCCTATGGCTACACCTTC. It codes for CASSLAGRDQAYGYTF.

There are a few counts of this clone. V gene TRBV6-5 combines with J gene TRBJ1-1; a weak D match, TRBD1 (5 bases). Per germline, CDR1 MNHEY and CDR2 SVGAGI. V lost 7 bases and J lost 7, with 16 bases in between. This CDR3 is built from 13 residues. Here the CDR3 DNA reads TGTGCCAGCACTCCGGACATGACGCTTGAAGCTTTCTTT. Translation: CASTPDMTLEAFF.

V is TRBV6-6 and J is TRBJ2-7; perhaps TRBD2 as D (6 bases). V was pared by 7 bases and J by 6 bases, with 19 bases between. This CDR3 is built from 14 residues. Germline assignment: CDR1 MNHNY and CDR2 SVGAGI (reference sequence). CDR3 residues: CASKVKGLIGEQYF. The CDR3 coding sequence is TGTGCCAGCAAGGTTAAGGGACTTATAGGCGAGCAGTACTTC.

A few counts support this clone. The rearrangement uses TRBV29-1 and TRBJ1-1, with D unresolved. Trimming pared 3 bases from V and 1 base from J, leaving 9 bases between. Germline V CDR1 and CDR2: SQVTM, ANQGSEA. The CDR3 has 13 amino acids. The DNA of the CDR3 is TGCAGCGTTGAGATTGCCGGGAACACTGAAGCTTTCTTT. This codes for CSVEIAGNTEAFF. Looking up the rest from reference TRBV29-1 and TRBJ1-1 gives the full variable domain: SAVISQKPSRDICQRGTSLTIQCQVDSQVTMMFWYRQQPGQSLTLIATANQGSEATYESGFVIDKFPISRPNLTFSTLTVSNMSPEDSSIYLCSVEIAGNTEAFFGQGTRLTVV.

This chain links TRBV9 with TRBJ2-3, with a tentative D call TRBD1 (6 bases). The CDR3 length is 13 residues. Germline loops: CDR1 SGDLS, CDR2 YYNGEE. V lost 4 bases and J 4 bases, leaving 10 bases between the germline ends. CDR3 region: CASSFGQPDTQYF. The CDR3 DNA is TGTGCCAGCAGCTTCGGACAGCCAGATACGCAGTATTTT.

V usage is TRBV9 and J usage is TRBJ1-2, with D possibly being TRBD1 (5 bases). V shed 0 bases and J shed 3 bases, with 12 bases lying between them. CDR1 and CDR2 (germline): SGDLS, YYNGEE. The CDR3 runs to 15 residues. The CDR3 bases are TGTGCCAGCAGCGTAGCTGCAGGGTTGGACTATGGCTACACCTTC. It specifies CASSVAAGLDYGYTF.

CDR3 coding DNA: TGCGCCAGCAGCCCCGCGGGGGTTAGGAATGAGCAGTTCTTC. This codes for CASSPAGVRNEQFF. V is TRBV4-1 and J is TRBJ2-1, with TRBD2 matching 7 bases. This CDR3 spans 14 amino acids. The junction had 7 bases not matched to a gene; V was cut back by 4 bases and J by 7 bases. Per the germline V gene, CDR1 is MGHRA and CDR2 is YSYEKL.

The V call is TRBV7-6, the J call TRBJ2-3, with 11 bases matching TRBD2. V was clipped by 1 base and J by 6 bases; unmatched bases: 6. In germline, CDR1 is SGHVS, CDR2 FNYEAQ. The CDR3 has 16 residues. CDR3 protein: CASSLDVAGGLDTQYF. Written as DNA, the CDR3 is TGTGCCAGCAGCTTAGACGTAGCGGGGGGGTTGGATACGCAGTATTTT.

The genes are TRBV7-8 and TRBJ2-5; D call uncertain. The end of the DNA is better explained by TRBJ2-7, so the J call may be wrong. This CDR3 contains 14 residues. The V gene's germline CDR1 is SGHVS and CDR2 FQNEAQ. The CDR3 reads CASSLASLSYEQYF. The CDR3 DNA sequence: TGTGCCAGCAGCTTAGCTTCTCTCTCCTACGAGCAGTACTTC.

The J gene is TRBJ2-7, the V gene TRBV6-4; D is unresolved. From germline, CDR1 is MRHNA and CDR2 SNTAGT. The CDR3 sequence is 12 residues long. The V gene lost 2 bases and the J gene lost 3 bases, with 5 bases spanning the gap. CDR3 region: CASSDPCYEQYF. DNA of the CDR3: TGTGCCAGCAGTGACCCTTGCTACGAGCAGTACTTC.

The rearrangement uses TRBV15 and TRBJ2-1; 12 bases fit TRBD2. Germline V gives CDR1 LNHNV, CDR2 YYDKDF (reference sequence). Trimming cost V 0 bases and J 7 bases; bases outside gene matches: 7. This CDR3 spans 17 amino acids. Here the CDR3 reads CATSRELAGGRRNEQFF. For the CDR3, the DNA is TGTGCCACCAGCAGAGAACTAGCGGGGGGCCGGCGGAATGAGCAGTTCTTC.

This clone occurred a few times. The rearrangement links TRBV27 to TRBJ1-2; D perhaps matches TRBD1 (5 bases). The CDR3 sequence is 14 residues long. CDR1 is MNHEY and CDR2 is SMNVEV in the germline V gene (reference sequence). V lost 10 bases, J lost 4 bases, and 19 bases lay in between. CDR3 amino acids: CATKREGRAYGYTF. The CDR3 DNA follows: TGTGCCACTAAACGGGAGGGACGAGCCTATGGCTACACCTTC.

This chain connects TRBV18 to TRBJ1-2, with D possibly TRBD1 on 6 matching bases. CDR1 and CDR2 (germline): KGHSH, LQKENI. Trimming took off 3 bases at V and 0 bases at J, with 14 bases between the two ends. This CDR3 region has 16 residues. The CDR3 DNA reads TGTGCCAGCTCACCCTCCAACTCAGGGGCTAACTATGGCTACACCTTC. Protein product: CASSPSNSGANYGYTF.

The V and J genes are TRBV4-3 and TRBJ1-2, with D perhaps TRBD1 (5 bases). CDR1 LGHNA and CDR2 YSLEER come from the germline V gene. This CDR3 has 14 amino acids. Trimming left V 0 bases short and J 8 bases short, with 13 bases between. DNA of the CDR3: TGCGCCAGCAGCCAAGAGCTCACGGGGGGAGGCTACACCTTC. It yields the protein CASSQELTGGGYTF.

The chain recombines TRBV5-8 with TRBJ2-1; the match to TRBD1 covers 7 bases. Germline V CDR1 and CDR2: SGHTS, YDEGEE. This CDR3 is built from 15 residues. V lost 2 bases to trimming and J lost 8 bases; unmatched junction nucleotides: 10. CDR3 loop: CASSLEGAVIDEQFF. In DNA, the CDR3 is TGTGCCAGCAGCTTAGAGGGGGCTGTTATTGATGAGCAGTTCTTC.